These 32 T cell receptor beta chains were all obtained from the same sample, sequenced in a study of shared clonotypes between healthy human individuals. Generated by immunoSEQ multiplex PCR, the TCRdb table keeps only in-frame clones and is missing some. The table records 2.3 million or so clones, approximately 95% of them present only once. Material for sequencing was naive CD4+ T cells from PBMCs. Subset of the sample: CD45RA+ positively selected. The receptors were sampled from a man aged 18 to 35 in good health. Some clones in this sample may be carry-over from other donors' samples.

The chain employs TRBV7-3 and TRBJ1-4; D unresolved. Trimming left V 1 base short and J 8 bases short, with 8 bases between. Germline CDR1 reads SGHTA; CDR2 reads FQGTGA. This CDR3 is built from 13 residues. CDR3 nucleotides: TGTGCCAGCAGCTTAAGGAACGGCGAAAAACTGTTTTTT. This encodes CASSLRNGEKLFF.

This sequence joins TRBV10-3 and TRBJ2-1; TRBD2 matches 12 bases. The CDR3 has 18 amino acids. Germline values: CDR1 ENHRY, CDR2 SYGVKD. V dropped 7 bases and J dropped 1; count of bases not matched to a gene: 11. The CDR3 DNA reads TGTGCCATCACGGCTAGCGGGAGGGACGAAGGGTCCTACAATGAGCAGTTCTTC. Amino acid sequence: CAITASGRDEGSYNEQFF.

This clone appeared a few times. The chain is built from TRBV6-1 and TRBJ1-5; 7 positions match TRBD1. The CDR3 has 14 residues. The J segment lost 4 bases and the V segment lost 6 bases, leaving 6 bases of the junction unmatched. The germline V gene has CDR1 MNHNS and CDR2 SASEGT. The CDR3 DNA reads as TGTGCCAGCAGCGGCGACAGGGTAAATCAGCCCCAGCATTTT. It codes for CASSGDRVNQPQHF.

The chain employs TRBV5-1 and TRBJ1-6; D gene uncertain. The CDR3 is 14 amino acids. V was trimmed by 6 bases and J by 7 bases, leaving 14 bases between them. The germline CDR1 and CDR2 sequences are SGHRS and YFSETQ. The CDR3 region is CASTPSPGNSPLHF. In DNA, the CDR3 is TGCGCCAGCACCCCTAGTCCGGGGAATTCACCCCTCCACTTT.

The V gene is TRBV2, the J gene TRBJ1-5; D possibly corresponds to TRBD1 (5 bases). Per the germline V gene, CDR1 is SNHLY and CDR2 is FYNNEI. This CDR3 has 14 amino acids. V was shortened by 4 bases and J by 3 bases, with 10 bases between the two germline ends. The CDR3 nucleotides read TGTGCCAGCAGTGCCCGGGACTTCAATCAGCCCCAGCATTTT. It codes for CASSARDFNQPQHF.

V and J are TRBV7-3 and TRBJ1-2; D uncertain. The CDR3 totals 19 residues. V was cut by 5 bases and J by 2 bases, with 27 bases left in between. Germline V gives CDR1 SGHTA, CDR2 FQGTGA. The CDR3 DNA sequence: TGTGCCAGCAGCCTGTCAAGCCCCTTAACAGTTATAACAAACTATGGCTACACCTTC. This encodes CASSLSSPLTVITNYGYTF.

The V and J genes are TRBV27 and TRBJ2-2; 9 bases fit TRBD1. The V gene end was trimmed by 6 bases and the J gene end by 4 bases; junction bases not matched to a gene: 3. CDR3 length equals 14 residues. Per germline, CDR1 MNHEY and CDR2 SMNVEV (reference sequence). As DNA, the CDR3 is TGTGCCAGCAGAGCGGGACAGGGCACCGGGGAGCTGTTTTTT. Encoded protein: CASRAGQGTGELFF.

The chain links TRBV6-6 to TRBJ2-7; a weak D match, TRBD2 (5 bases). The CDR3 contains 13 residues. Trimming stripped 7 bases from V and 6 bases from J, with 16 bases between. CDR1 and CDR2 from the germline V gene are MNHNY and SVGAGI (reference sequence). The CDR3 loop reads CASTGNSRGEQYF. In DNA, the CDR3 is TGTGCCAGCACGGGGAACAGCCGGGGCGAGCAGTACTTC.

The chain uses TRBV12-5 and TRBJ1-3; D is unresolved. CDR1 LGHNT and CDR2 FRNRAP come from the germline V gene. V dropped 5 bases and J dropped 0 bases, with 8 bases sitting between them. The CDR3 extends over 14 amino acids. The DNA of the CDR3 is TGTGCTAGTGGTACCTCCGACTCTGGAAACACCATATATTTT. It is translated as CASGTSDSGNTIYF.

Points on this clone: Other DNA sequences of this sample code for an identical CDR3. The DNA of the CDR3 is TGTGCCAGCAGGACTAGCGGGTCCTACGAGCAGTACTTC. Amino acid sequence: CASRTSGSYEQYF. This chain connects TRBV6-5 to TRBJ2-7; TRBD2 matches 10 bases. From germline, CDR1 is MNHEY and CDR2 SVGAGI. V shed 6 bases and J 1 base; nucleotides not matched to a gene: 0. The CDR3 is made up of 13 amino acids.

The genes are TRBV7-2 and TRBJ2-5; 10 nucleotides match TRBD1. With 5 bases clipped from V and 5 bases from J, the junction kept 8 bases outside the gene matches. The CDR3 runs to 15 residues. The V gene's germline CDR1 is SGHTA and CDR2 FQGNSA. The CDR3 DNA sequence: TGTGCCAGCAGCCAAGACAGGGGGCGAGGGGAGACCCAGTACTTC. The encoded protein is CASSQDRGRGETQYF.

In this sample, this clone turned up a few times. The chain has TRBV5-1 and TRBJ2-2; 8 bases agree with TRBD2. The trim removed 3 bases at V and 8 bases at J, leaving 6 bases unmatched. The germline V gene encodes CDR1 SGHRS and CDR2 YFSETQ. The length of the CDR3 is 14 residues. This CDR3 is CASSSAIAGGELFF. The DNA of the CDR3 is TGCGCCAGCAGCTCGGCTATAGCGGGAGGGGAGCTGTTTTTT.

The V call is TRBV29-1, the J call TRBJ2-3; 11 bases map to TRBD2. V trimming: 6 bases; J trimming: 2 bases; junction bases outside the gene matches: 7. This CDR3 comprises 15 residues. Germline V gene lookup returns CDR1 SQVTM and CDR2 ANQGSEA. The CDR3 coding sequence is TGCAGCGTCGCCGGGACTAGCGGAAACACAGATACGCAGTATTTT. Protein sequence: CSVAGTSGNTDTQYF.

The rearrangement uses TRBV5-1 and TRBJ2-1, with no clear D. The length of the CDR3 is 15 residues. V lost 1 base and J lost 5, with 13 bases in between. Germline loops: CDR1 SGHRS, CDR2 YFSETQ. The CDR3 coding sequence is TGCGCCAGCAGCTTGCTCGGGTCGGCAAACAATGAGCAGTTCTTC. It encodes CASSLLGSANNEQFF.

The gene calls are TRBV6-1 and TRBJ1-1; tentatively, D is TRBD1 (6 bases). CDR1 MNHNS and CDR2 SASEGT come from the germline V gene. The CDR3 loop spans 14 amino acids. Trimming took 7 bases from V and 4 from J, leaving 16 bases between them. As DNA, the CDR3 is TGTGCCAGCATGGGAACAGGGCCATTCACTGAAGCTTTCTTT. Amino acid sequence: CASMGTGPFTEAFF.

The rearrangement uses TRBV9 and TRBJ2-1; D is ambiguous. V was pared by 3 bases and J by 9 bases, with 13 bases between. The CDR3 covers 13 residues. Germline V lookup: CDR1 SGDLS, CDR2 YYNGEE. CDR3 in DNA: TGTGCCAGCAGCGGAAGTCCAGAAGGTGAGCAGTTCTTC. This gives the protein CASSGSPEGEQFF.

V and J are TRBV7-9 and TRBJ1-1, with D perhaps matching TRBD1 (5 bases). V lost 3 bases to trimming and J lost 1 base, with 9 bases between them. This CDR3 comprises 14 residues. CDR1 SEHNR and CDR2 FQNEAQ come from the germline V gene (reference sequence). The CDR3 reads CASSFGAANTEAFF. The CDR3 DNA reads TGTGCCAGCAGCTTCGGGGCAGCGAACACTGAAGCTTTCTTT.

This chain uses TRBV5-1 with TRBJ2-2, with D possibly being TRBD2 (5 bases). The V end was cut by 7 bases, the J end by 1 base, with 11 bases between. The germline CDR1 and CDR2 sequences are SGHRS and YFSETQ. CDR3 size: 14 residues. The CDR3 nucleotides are TGCGCCAGCCGGAATCGGGAGAACACCGGGGAGCTGTTTTTT. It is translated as CASRNRENTGELFF. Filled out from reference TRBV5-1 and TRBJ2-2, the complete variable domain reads KAGVTQTPRYLIKTRGQQVTLSCSPISGHRSVSWYQQTPGQGLQFLFEYFSETQRNKGNFPGRFSGRQFSNSRSEMNVSTLELGDSALYLCASRNRENTGELFFGEGSRLTVL.

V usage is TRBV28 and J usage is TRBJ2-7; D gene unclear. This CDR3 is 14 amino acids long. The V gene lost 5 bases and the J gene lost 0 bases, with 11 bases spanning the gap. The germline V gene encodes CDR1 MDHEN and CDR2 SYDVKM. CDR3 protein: CASSPPWSSYEQYF. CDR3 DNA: TGTGCCAGCAGTCCACCCTGGAGCTCCTACGAGCAGTACTTC.

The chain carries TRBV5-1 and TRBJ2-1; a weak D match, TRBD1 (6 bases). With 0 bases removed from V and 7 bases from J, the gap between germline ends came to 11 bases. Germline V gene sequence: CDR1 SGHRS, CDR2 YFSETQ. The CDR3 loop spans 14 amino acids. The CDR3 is CASSLAPRGNEQFF. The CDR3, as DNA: TGCGCCAGCAGCTTGGCGCCGAGGGGGAATGAGCAGTTCTTC.

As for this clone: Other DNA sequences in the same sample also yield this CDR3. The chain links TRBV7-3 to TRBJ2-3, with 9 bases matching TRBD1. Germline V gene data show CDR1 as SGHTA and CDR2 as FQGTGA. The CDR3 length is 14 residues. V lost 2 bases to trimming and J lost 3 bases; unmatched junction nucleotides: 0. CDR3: CASSLDRGTDTQYF. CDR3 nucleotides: TGTGCCAGCAGCTTAGACAGGGGGACAGATACGCAGTATTTT.

The CDR3 DNA follows: TGTGCCAGCAGTTACGGCTACCTATCCTACAATGAGCAGTTCTTC. Amino acid sequence: CASSYGYLSYNEQFF. This rearrangement joins TRBV6-5 to TRBJ2-1; D not certain. CDR3 length: 15 residues. V lost 2 bases and J 1 base, leaving 9 bases between the germline ends. The germline V gene has CDR1 MNHEY and CDR2 SVGAGI.

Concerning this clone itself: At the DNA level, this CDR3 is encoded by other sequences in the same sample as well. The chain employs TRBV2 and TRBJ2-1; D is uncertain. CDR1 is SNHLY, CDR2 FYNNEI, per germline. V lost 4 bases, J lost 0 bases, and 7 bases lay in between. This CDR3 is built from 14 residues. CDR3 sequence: CASSAGGSYNEQFF. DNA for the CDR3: TGTGCCAGCAGTGCGGGCGGCTCCTACAATGAGCAGTTCTTC.

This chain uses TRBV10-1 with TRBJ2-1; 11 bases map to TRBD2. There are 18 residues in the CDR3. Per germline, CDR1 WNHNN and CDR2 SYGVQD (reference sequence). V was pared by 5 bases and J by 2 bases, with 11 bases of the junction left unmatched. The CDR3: CASSPSGRNHRTYNEQFF. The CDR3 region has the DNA TGCGCCAGCAGTCCTAGCGGGAGGAATCACCGGACCTACAATGAGCAGTTCTTC.

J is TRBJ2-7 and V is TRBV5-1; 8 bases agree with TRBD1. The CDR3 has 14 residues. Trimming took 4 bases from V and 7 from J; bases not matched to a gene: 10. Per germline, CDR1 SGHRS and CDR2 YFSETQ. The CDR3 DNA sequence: TGCGCCAGCAGCCTACAGGGGGAAATGGGTGAGCAGTACTTC. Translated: CASSLQGEMGEQYF. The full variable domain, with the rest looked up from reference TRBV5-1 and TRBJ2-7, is KAGVTQTPRYLIKTRGQQVTLSCSPISGHRSVSWYQQTPGQGLQFLFEYFSETQRNKGNFPGRFSGRQFSNSRSEMNVSTLELGDSALYLCASSLQGEMGEQYFGPGTRLTVT.

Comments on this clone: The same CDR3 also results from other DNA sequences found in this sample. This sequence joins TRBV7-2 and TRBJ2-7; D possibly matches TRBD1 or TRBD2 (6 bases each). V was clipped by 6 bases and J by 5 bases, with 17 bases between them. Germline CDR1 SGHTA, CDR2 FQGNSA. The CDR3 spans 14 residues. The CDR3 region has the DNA TGTGCCAGCAGGGTAACCGGGGGCCCGGACGAGCAGTACTTC. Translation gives CASRVTGGPDEQYF.

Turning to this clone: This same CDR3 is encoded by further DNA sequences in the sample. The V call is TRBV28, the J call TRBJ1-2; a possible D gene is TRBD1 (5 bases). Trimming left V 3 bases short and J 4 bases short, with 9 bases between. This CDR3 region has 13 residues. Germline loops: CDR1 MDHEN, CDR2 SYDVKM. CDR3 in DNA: TGTGCCAGCAGTTTGGGCGGGACCTATGGCTACACCTTC. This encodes CASSLGGTYGYTF.

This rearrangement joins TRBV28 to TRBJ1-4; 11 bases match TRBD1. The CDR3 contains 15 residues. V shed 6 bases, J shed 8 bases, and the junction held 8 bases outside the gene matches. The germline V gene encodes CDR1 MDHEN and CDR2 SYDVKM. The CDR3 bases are TGTGCCAGCAGCCCTTGGGGGACAGGGGGGGAAAAACTGTTTTTT. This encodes CASSPWGTGGEKLFF. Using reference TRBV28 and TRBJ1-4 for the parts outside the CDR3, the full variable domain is DVKVTQSSRYLVKRTGEKVFLECVQDMDHENMFWYRQDPGLGLRLIYFSYDVKMKEKGDIPEGYSVSREKKERFSLILESASTNQTSMYLCASSPWGTGGEKLFFGSGTQLSVL.

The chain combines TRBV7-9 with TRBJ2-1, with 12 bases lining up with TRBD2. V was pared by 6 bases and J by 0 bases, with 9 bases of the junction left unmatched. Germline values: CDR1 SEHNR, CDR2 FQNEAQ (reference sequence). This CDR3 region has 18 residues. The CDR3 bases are TGTGCCAGCAGTAGACTAGCGGGAGAGTTAACCTCCTACAATGAGCAGTTCTTC. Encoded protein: CASSRLAGELTSYNEQFF.

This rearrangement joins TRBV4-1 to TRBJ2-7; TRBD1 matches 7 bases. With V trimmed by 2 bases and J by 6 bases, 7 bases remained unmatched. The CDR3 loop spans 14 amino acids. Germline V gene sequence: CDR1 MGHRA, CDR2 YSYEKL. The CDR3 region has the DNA TGCGCCAGCAGCCAACTGGGACAGCGGCCCGAGCAGTACTTC. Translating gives CASSQLGQRPEQYF.

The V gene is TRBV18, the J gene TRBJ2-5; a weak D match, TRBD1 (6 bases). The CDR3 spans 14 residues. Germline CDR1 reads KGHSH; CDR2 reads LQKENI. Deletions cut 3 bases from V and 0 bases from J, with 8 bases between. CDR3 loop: CASSPWDNQETQYF. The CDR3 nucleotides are TGTGCCAGCTCACCCTGGGACAACCAAGAGACCCAGTACTTC.

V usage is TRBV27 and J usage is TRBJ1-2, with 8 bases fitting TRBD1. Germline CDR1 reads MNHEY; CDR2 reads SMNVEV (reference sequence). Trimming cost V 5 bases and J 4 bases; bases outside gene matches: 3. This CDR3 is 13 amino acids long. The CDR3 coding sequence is TGTGCCAGCAGTACACAGGGGGGCTATGGCTACACCTTC. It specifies CASSTQGGYGYTF.